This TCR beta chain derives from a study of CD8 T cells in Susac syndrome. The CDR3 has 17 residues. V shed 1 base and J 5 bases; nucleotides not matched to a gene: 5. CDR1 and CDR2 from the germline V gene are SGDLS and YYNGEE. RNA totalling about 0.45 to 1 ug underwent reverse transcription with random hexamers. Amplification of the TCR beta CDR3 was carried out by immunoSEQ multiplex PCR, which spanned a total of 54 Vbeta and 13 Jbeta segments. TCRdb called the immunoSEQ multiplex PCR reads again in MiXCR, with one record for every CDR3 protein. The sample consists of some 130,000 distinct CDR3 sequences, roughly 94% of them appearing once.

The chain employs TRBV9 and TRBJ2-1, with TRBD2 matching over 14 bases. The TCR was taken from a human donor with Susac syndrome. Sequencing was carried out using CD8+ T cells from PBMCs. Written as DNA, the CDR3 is TGTGCCAGCAGCGTAAGCGGGACTAGCGGGGGACACAATGAGCAGTTCTTC. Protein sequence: CASSVSGTSGGHNEQFF.